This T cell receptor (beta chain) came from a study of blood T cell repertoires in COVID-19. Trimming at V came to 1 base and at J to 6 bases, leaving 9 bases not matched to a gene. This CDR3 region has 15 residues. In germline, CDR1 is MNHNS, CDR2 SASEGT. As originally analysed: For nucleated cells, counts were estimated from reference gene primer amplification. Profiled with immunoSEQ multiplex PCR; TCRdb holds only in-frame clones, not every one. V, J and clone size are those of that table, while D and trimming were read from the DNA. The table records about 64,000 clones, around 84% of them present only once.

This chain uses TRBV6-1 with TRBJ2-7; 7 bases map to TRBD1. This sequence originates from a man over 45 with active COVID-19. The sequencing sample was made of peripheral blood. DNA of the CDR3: TGTGCCAGCAGTGAAGGTTCCAACAGGGGAACCGAGCAGTACTTC. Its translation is CASSEGSNRGTEQYF.